The 23 T cell receptor beta chains reported below all come from one sample, sequenced in a study of cytomegalovirus exposure and HLA in healthy donors. The study ran its PCR with 60 Vbeta and 13 Jbeta primers. Repertoires were generated with immunoSEQ multiplex PCR, while TCRdb's copy carries only in-frame clones and drops some. The profile shows about 160,000 clones, about two thirds of them singletons. Sequenced input: PBMCs. The receptors were gathered from a woman younger than 30 in good health and CMV-seronegative.

This clone turned up a few times. The V and J genes are TRBV7-6 and TRBJ1-2, with D possibly being TRBD1 (5 bases). Germline V lookup: CDR1 SGHVS, CDR2 FNYEAQ. The germline V and J ends were trimmed by 5 bases and 6 bases, with 16 bases remaining between them. The CDR3 length is 14 residues. CDR3 region: CASSPWEGRNGYTF. The CDR3, as DNA: TGTGCCAGCAGCCCATGGGAGGGGAGGAATGGCTACACCTTC.

The CDR3 nucleotides read TGTGCCAGCAGCGTAGATTATACCGGGGAGCTGTTTTTT. It codes for CASSVDYTGELFF. The V gene is TRBV9, the J gene TRBJ2-2; D gene ambiguous. Per germline, CDR1 SGDLS and CDR2 YYNGEE. The CDR3 has 13 residues. V was clipped by 0 bases and J by 5 bases, with 5 bases between them. The full variable domain, rest sourced from reference TRBV9 and TRBJ2-2, is DSGVTQTPKHLITATGQRVTLRCSPRSGDLSVYWYQQSLDQGLQFLIQYYNGEERAKGNILERFSAQQFPDLHSELNLSSLELGDSALYFCASSVDYTGELFFGEGSRLTVL.

This chain connects TRBV6-5 to TRBJ1-1; D gene unclear. Trimming stripped 2 bases from V and 5 bases from J, with 12 bases between. This CDR3 comprises 14 residues. Germline lookup yields CDR1 MNHEY and CDR2 SVGAGI. The CDR3 protein is CASSYGRRTTEAFF. CDR3 DNA sequence: TGTGCCAGCAGTTACGGCAGGAGGACGACTGAAGCTTTCTTT.

The chain employs TRBV6-5 and TRBJ1-1, with D perhaps TRBD1 (5 bases). This CDR3 spans 13 amino acids. Trimming shortened V by 5 bases and J by 4 bases, and 11 bases separated the two germline ends. Germline V gene data show CDR1 as MNHEY and CDR2 as SVGAGI. The CDR3 reads CASSNQGVTEAFF. The CDR3 nucleotides read TGTGCCAGCAGTAATCAAGGGGTCACTGAAGCTTTCTTT.

V usage is TRBV2 and J usage is TRBJ1-1; TRBD1 aligns across 9 bases. Germline assignment: CDR1 SNHLY and CDR2 FYNNEI. V was clipped by 4 bases and J by 0 bases; unmatched bases: 6. This CDR3 has 16 amino acids. The CDR3 DNA reads as TGTGCCAGCAGTGTTCCGGGACAGGGACTGAACACTGAAGCTTTCTTT. It specifies CASSVPGQGLNTEAFF.

The chain couples TRBV5-4 to TRBJ1-2; TRBD1 is a possible D gene (5 bases). The V gene's germline CDR1 is SGHNT and CDR2 YYREEE (reference sequence). CDR3 length: 15 amino acids. V was shortened by 0 bases and J by 0 bases, with 9 bases between the two germline ends. CDR3 protein: CASSLATVTNYGYTF. The CDR3 nucleotides read TGTGCCAGCAGCTTGGCGACAGTTACTAACTATGGCTACACCTTC.

This chain uses TRBV12-1 with TRBJ1-6; the listed D gene, TRBD1, was not tested against the DNA. TRBV12-1 counts as a pseudogene. The CDR3 is 15 residues long. The chain's CDR3 is CASSYIWGRNSPLHF. The CDR3 nucleotides are TGTGCCAGCAGCTACATCTGGGGGCGTAATTCACCCCTCCACTTT.

The table lists this clone with a few counts. The rearrangement uses TRBV18 and TRBJ2-1, with 9 bases identical to TRBD2. The CDR3 runs to 17 residues. Trimming at V came to 3 bases and at J to 3 bases, leaving 9 bases not matched to a gene. Germline V gene data show CDR1 as KGHSH and CDR2 as LQKENI. CDR3 DNA sequence: TGTGCCAGCTCACCCCCTTGGGCTAGCGGGAACTACAATGAGCAGTTCTTC. This translates into CASSPPWASGNYNEQFF.

The chain is built from TRBV29-1 and TRBJ2-5; no reliable D call. The V gene lost 5 bases and the J gene lost 7 bases, with 14 bases spanning the gap. The CDR3 loop spans 12 amino acids. Germline CDR1 reads SQVTM; CDR2 reads ANQGSEA. The CDR3 sequence is CSVPQPDATQYF. DNA for the CDR3: TGCAGCGTTCCGCAACCAGATGCGACCCAGTACTTC.

This chain joins TRBV19 and TRBJ2-4, with TRBD2 identical over 14 bases. This CDR3 has 16 residues. V lost 4 bases and J lost 7; bases outside the gene matches: 6. Germline V lookup: CDR1 LNHDA, CDR2 SQIVND (reference sequence). The CDR3 here is CASSTGTSGSLNIQYF. CDR3 bases: TGTGCCAGTAGTACCGGGACTAGCGGGAGTCTCAACATTCAGTACTTC.

This sequence joins TRBV29-1 and TRBJ1-2; 8 nucleotides align to TRBD1. Trimming at V came to 7 bases and at J to 3 bases, leaving 13 bases not matched to a gene. Germline-derived CDR1 and CDR2 are SQVTM and ANQGSEA. The CDR3 has 15 residues. The chain's CDR3 is CSALRGTGGDYGYTF. DNA of the CDR3: TGCAGCGCCCTGAGGGGCACAGGGGGAGACTATGGCTACACCTTC.

The V and J genes are TRBV6-4 and TRBJ2-1; maybe TRBD1 (6 bases). V was clipped by 4 bases and J by 6 bases, with 13 bases between them. The germline V gene has CDR1 MRHNA and CDR2 SNTAGT. This CDR3 is 14 amino acids long. CDR3 residues: CASSAGTNLNEQFF. In DNA form, the CDR3 reads TGTGCCAGCAGTGCCGGGACAAACCTCAATGAGCAGTTCTTC.

The J gene is TRBJ1-6, the V gene TRBV7-9, with 9 nucleotides matching TRBD1. V lost 4 bases to trimming and J lost 11 bases; unmatched junction nucleotides: 6. CDR3 length: 14 amino acids. Germline-derived CDR1 and CDR2 are SEHNR and FQNEAQ (reference sequence). The CDR3 DNA reads as TGTGCCAGCAGCTATCCGGGACAGGGACCACCCCTCCACTTT. It codes for CASSYPGQGPPLHF.

CDR3 in DNA: TGTGCCAGCAGCTTCCATGGACTAGGTGGAACATACGAGCAGTACTTC. Protein: CASSFHGLGGTYEQYF. The V call is TRBV12-1, the J call TRBJ2-7; the table names TRBD2, a call not compared with the DNA. TRBV12-1 has pseudogene status. The CDR3 sequence is 16 residues long.

The chain couples TRBV13 to TRBJ2-1, with a weak D call TRBD2 (5 bases). Looked up from germline, CDR1 is PRHDT and CDR2 is FYEKMQ (reference sequence). This CDR3 contains 12 residues. V shed 0 bases and J shed 10 bases, with 7 bases lying between them. The DNA for the CDR3 is TGTGCCAGCAGCTTAGGCGAGCGGGAGCAGTTCTTC. This translates into CASSLGEREQFF.

The chain couples TRBV2 to TRBJ2-5, with TRBD2 matching over 13 bases. Losses at the gene ends were 6 bases for V and 5 bases for J; bases not matched to a gene: 3. Germline CDR1 SNHLY, CDR2 FYNNEI. The CDR3 is 14 residues long. The CDR3: CASSVLAGGETQYF. The CDR3 region has the DNA TGTGCCAGCAGCGTACTAGCGGGGGGGGAGACCCAGTACTTC.

Points on this clone: The junction differs from germline at one of its ends, possibly a read error. The V gene is TRBV7-9, the J gene TRBJ1-2; D gene uncertain. Germline V gene lookup returns CDR1 SEHNR and CDR2 FQNEAQ (reference sequence). The CDR3 is made up of 15 amino acids. The CDR3 coding sequence is TGTTCCAGCAGCCCGGACTGGGGTCTCGACTATGGCTACACCTTC. Translated: CSSSPDWGLDYGYTF.

The chain couples TRBV7-9 to TRBJ1-2; perhaps TRBD1 as D (6 bases). The CDR3 totals 15 residues. Germline-derived CDR1 and CDR2 are SEHNR and FQNEAQ (reference sequence). V was shortened by 0 bases and J by 4 bases, with 12 bases between the two germline ends. In nucleotides, the CDR3 is TGTGCCAGCAGCTTAGCGACCACAGGGAGCTATGGCTACACCTTC. Translated: CASSLATTGSYGYTF.

The DNA of the CDR3 is TGTGCCAGCAGCCAGGGACAGGGTGCCACTGAAGCTTTCTTT. It encodes CASSQGQGATEAFF. The chain employs TRBV27 and TRBJ1-1; TRBD1 aligns across 9 bases. This CDR3 region has 14 residues. Trimming took 6 bases from V and 4 from J; bases not matched to a gene: 6. The germline V gene encodes CDR1 MNHEY and CDR2 SMNVEV (reference sequence).

The V call is TRBV9, the J call TRBJ1-1, with D possibly TRBD1 on 5 matching bases. The germline CDR1 and CDR2 sequences are SGDLS and YYNGEE. The V and J ends lost 2 bases and 1 base respectively, with 18 bases between them. CDR3 length: 17 amino acids. The CDR3 loop is CASSVGGGEARNTEAFF. CDR3 sequence (DNA): TGTGCCAGCAGCGTGGGGGGTGGGGAGGCGCGGAACACTGAAGCTTTCTTT.

V and J are TRBV11-2 and TRBJ2-3; 8 nucleotides align to TRBD2. Germline trimming cut 1 base from V and 1 base from J; bases unmatched to any gene: 4. This CDR3 is built from 16 residues. Germline loops: CDR1 SGHAT, CDR2 FQNNGV. In DNA, the CDR3 is TGTGCCAGCAGCTTAGGTGGAGCGGGGGGCACAGATACGCAGTATTTT. It encodes CASSLGGAGGTDTQYF.

The chain uses TRBV7-9 and TRBJ2-7, with 10 bases that match TRBD1. Germline loops: CDR1 SEHNR, CDR2 FQNEAQ (reference sequence). The J segment lost 2 bases and the V segment lost 3 bases, leaving 4 bases of the junction unmatched. This CDR3 spans 15 amino acids. The CDR3: CASSFGQGVPYEQYF. In nucleotides, the CDR3 is TGTGCCAGCAGCTTTGGACAGGGGGTCCCCTACGAGCAGTACTTC. Drawing the rest from reference TRBV7-9 and TRBJ2-7, the complete variable domain is DTGVSQNPRHKITKRGQNVTFRCDPISEHNRLYWYRQTLGQGPEFLTYFQNEAQLEKSRLLSDRFSAERPKGSFSTLEIQRTEQGDSAMYLCASSFGQGVPYEQYFGPGTRLTVT.

Of note for this clone: Given the absence of the conserved phenylalanine or tryptophan at the CDR3 end, a read error is likely. The gene calls are TRBV18 and TRBJ2-7; 12 nucleotides align to TRBD2. The CDR3 has 15 amino acids. The V gene's germline CDR1 is KGHSH and CDR2 LQKENI. The V segment lost 4 bases and the J segment 2 bases; nucleotides outside the gene matches: 3. The CDR3: CASSRTSGDTYEQYA. The CDR3 nucleotides read TGTGCCAGCTCACGGACTAGCGGGGATACCTACGAGCAGTACGCC.